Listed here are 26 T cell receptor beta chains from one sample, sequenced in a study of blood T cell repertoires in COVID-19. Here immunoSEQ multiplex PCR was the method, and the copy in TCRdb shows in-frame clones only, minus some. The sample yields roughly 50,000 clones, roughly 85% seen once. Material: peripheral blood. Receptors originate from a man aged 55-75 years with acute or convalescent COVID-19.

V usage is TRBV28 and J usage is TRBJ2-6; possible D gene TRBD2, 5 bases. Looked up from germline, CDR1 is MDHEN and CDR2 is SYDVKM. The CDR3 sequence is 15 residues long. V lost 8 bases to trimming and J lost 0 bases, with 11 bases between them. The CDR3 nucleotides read TGTGCCAGCTCGGACGGACTCTCTGGGGCCAACGTCCTGACTTTC. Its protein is CASSDGLSGANVLTF.

CDR3 in amino acids: CASSLFSVGSYNEQFF. Written as DNA, the CDR3 is TGTGCCAGCAGTTTATTCTCGGTTGGCTCCTACAATGAGCAGTTCTTC. The gene calls are TRBV27 and TRBJ2-1; D is uncertain. With 1 base removed from V and 0 bases from J, the gap between germline ends came to 10 bases. Germline V gives CDR1 MNHEY, CDR2 SMNVEV (reference sequence). This CDR3 is built from 16 residues.

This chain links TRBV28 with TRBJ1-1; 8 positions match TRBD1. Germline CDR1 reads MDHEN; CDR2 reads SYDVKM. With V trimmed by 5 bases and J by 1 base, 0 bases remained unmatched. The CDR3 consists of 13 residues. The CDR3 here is CASSGQGNTEAFF. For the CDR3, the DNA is TGTGCCAGCAGTGGACAGGGGAACACTGAAGCTTTCTTT.

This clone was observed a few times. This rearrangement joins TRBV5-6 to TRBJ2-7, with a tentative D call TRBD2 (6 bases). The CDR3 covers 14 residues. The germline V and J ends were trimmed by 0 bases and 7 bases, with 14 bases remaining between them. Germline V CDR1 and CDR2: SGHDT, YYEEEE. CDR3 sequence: CASSLGGLLGEQYF. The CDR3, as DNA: TGTGCCAGCAGCTTGGGGGGACTCCTTGGGGAGCAGTACTTC.

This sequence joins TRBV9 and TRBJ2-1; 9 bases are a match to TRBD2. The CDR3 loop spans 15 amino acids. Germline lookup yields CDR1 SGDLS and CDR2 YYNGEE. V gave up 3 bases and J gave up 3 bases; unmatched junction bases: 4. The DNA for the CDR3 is TGTGCCAGCAGCGCACGGCGGGAGGGCTACAATGAGCAGTTCTTC. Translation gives CASSARREGYNEQFF.

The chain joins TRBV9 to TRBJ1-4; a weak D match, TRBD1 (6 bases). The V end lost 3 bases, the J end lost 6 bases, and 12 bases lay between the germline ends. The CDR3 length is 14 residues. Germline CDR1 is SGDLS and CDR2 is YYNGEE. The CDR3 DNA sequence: TGTGCCAGCAGCGCAGGACAGAGGCATGAAAAACTGTTTTTT. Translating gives CASSAGQRHEKLFF.

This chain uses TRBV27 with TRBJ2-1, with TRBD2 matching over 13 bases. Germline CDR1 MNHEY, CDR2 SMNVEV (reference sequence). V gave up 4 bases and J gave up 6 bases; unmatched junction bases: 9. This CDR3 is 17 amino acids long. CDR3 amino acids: CASSSPSGTSGTNEQFF. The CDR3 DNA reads TGTGCCAGCAGTTCACCCTCCGGGACTAGCGGGACCAATGAGCAGTTCTTC.

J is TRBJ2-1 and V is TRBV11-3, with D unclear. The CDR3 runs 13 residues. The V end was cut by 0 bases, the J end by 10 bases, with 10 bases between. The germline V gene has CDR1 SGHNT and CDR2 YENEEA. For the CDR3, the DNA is TGTGCCAGCAGCTTAGATGAAACCCGGGAGCAGTTCTTC. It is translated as CASSLDETREQFF.

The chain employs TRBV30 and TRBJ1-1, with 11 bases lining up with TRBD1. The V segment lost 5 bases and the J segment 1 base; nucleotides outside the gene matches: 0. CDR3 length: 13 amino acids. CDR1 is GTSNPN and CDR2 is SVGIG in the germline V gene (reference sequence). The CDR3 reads CAWGQGANTEAFF. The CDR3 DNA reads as TGTGCCTGGGGACAGGGGGCGAACACTGAAGCTTTCTTT.

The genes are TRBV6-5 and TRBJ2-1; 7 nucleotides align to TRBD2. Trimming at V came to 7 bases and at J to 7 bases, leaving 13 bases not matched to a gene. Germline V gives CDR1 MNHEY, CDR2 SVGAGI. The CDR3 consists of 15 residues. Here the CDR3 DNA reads TGTGCCAGCAACACAGGACTAGGGTCTTTTAATGAGCAGTTCTTC. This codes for CASNTGLGSFNEQFF.

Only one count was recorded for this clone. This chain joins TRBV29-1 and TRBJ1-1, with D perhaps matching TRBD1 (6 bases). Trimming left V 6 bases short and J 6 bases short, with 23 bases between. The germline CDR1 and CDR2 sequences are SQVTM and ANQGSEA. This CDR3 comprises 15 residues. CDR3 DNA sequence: TGCAGCGTCAAAGATGGGGGCTACAGGGCCCCTGAAGCTTTCTTT. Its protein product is CSVKDGGYRAPEAFF.

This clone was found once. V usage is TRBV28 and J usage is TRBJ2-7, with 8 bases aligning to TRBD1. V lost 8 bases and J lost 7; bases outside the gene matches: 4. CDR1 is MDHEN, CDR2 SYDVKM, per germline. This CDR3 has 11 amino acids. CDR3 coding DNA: TGTGCCAGCCGCCAGGGGGCTGAGCAGTACTTC. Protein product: CASRQGAEQYF.

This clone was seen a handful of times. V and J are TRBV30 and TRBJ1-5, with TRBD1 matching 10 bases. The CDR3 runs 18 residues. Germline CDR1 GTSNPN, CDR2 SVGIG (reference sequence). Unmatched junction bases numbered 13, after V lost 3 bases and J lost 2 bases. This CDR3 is CAWRTGTGVALGNQPQHF. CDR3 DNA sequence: TGTGCCTGGAGAACCGGGACAGGGGTTGCGTTAGGCAATCAGCCCCAGCATTTT.

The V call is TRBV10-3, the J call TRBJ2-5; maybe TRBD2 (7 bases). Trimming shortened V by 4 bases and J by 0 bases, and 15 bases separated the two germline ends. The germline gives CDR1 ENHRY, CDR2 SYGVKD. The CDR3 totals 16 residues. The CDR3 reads CAISGGEGVHQETQYF. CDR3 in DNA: TGTGCCATCAGTGGGGGGGAGGGGGTACACCAAGAGACCCAGTACTTC.

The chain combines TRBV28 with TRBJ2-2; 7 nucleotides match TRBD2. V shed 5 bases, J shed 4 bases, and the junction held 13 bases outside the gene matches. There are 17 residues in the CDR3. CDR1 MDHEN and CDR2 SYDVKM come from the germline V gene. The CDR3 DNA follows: TGTGCCAGCAGTCGCCGGGACTATCTAAGGGGCACCGGGGAGCTGTTTTTT. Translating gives CASSRRDYLRGTGELFF.

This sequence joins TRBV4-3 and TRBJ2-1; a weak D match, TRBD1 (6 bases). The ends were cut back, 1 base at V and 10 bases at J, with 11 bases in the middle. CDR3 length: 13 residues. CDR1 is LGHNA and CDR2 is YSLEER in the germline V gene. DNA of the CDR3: TGCGCCAGCAGCCAAGGATCTGGGGGCGAGCAGTTCTTC. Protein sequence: CASSQGSGGEQFF.

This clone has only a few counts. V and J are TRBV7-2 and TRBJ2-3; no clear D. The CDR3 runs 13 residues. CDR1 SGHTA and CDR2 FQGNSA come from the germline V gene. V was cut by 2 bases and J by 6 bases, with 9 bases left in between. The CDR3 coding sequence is TGTGCCAGCAGCTTATTCCCCGGTGATACGCAGTATTTT. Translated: CASSLFPGDTQYF.

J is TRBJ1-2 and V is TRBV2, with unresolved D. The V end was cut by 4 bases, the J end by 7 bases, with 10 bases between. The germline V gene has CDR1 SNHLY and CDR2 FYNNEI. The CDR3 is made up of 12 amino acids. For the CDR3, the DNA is TGTGCCAGCAGTGCGGGTGCTGGTGGCTACACCTTC. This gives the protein CASSAGAGGYTF.

In nucleotides, the CDR3 is TGTGCCAGCAGCCAAGCGGTAGTCACTGAAGCTTTCTTT. This sequence encodes CASSQAVVTEAFF. The rearrangement links TRBV3-1 (or the pseudogene TRBV3-2) to TRBJ1-1; no clear D. Germline lookup yields CDR1 LGHDT and CDR2 YNNKEL (reference sequence). The CDR3 is 13 amino acids. Trimming removed 1 base at V and 4 bases at J, with 7 bases between.

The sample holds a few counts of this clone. The CDR3 DNA follows: TGTGCCAGCAGTTCCCCCCTAGCGGGAAGAAACGAGCAGTACTTC. Translated, it gives CASSSPLAGRNEQYF. The V gene is TRBV27, the J gene TRBJ2-7; the match to TRBD2 covers 9 bases. The CDR3 is 15 residues long. Trimming took 4 bases from V and 5 from J; bases not matched to a gene: 9. Germline CDR1 is MNHEY and CDR2 is SMNVEV (reference sequence).

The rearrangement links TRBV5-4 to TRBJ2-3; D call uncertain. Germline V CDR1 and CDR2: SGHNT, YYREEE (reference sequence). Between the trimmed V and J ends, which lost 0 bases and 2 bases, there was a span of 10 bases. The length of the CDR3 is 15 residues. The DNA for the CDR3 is TGTGCCAGCAGCTTGGTTAGTTCTTCCACAGATACGCAGTATTTT. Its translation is CASSLVSSSTDTQYF.

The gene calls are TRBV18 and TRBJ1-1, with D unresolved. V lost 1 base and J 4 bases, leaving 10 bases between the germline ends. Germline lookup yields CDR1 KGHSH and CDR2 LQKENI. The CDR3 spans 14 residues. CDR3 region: CASSPQGEGTEAFF. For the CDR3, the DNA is TGTGCCAGCTCACCACAGGGCGAGGGCACTGAAGCTTTCTTT.

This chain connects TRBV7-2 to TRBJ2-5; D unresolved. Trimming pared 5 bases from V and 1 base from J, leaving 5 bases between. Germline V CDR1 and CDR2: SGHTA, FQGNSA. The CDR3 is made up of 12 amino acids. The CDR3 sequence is CASSRGQETQYF. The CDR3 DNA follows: TGTGCCAGCAGCCGCGGCCAAGAGACCCAGTACTTC.

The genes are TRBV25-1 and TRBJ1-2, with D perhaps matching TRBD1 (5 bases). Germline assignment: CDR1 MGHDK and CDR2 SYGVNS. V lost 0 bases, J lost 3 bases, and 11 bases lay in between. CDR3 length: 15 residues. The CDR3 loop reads CASSEYGTWDYGYTF. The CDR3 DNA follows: TGTGCCAGCAGTGAATACGGGACTTGGGACTATGGCTACACCTTC.

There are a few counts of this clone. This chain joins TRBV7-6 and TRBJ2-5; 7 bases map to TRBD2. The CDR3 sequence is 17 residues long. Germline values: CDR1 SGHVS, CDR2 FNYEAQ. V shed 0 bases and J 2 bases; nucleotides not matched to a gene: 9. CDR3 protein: CASSLATAGAGQETQYF. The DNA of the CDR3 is TGTGCCAGCAGCTTAGCGACGGCGGGAGCGGGGCAAGAGACCCAGTACTTC.

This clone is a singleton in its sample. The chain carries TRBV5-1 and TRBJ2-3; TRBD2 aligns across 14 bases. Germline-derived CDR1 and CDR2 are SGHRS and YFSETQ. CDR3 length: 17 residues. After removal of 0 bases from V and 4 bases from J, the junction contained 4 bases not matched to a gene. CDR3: CASSLAPTSGRADTQYF. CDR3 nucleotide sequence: TGCGCCAGCAGCTTGGCTCCGACTAGCGGGAGGGCAGATACGCAGTATTTT.